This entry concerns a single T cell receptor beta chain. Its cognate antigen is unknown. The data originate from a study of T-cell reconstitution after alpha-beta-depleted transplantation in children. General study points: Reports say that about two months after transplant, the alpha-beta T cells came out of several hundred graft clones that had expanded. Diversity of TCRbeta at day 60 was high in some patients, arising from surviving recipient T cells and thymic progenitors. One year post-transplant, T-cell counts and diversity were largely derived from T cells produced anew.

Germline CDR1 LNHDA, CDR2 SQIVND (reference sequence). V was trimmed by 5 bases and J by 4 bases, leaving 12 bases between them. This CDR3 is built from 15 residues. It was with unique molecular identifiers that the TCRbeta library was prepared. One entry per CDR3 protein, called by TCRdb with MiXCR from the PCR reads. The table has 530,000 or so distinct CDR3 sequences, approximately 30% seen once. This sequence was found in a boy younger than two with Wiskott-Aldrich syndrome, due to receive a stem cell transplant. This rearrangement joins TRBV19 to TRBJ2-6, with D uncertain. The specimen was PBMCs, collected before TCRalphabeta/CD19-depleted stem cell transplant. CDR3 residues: CASSPALPGANVLTF. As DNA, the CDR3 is TGTGCCAGTAGTCCTGCTTTGCCCGGGGCCAACGTCCTGACTTTC.